This TCR beta chain was identified during a study of T cell responses to AZD1222 COVID-19 vaccine. With respect to this clone: The antigen remains undetermined.

Study-wide findings and caveats: Repertoires in all cases were sampled only once the peak T cell response had passed.

Unmatched junction bases numbered 15, after V lost 5 bases and J lost 8 bases. CDR1 and CDR2 from the germline V gene are SGHTA and FQGTGA. The length of the CDR3 is 16 residues. The table came from immunoSEQ multiplex PCR; TCRdb's copy has only in-frame clones and leaves some out. The sample lists about 140,000 clones; roughly nine tenths were seen once. The V call is TRBV7-3, the J call TRBJ2-1; 7 positions agree with TRBD2. The source is an adult who received the AZD1222 COVID-19 vaccine. The source material was peripheral blood, sampled 28 days after the second AZD1222 dose. The CDR3 region is CASSPLAGLPGHEQFF. Here the CDR3 DNA reads TGTGCCAGCAGCCCCTTAGCGGGCCTACCCGGGCATGAGCAGTTCTTC.